The rows below give T cell receptor beta chains drawn from one sample of a study of cytomegalovirus exposure and HLA in healthy donors. Libraries were prepared by immunoSEQ multiplex PCR; TCRdb keeps only in-frame clonotypes and omits some of them. Of some 84,000 clones in the sample, around three fifths were seen once. The sample was PBMCs. The origin of the receptors is a woman aged 40 to 55 in good health and CMV-seropositive. CDR3s leave out the opening cysteine and the closing phenylalanine or tryptophan. The order of the fields is V gene, CDR3 protein.

>TRBV10-3
AIGGPGTNYGYT
>TRBV7-2
ASSSGTSRRGYEQY
>TRBV6-5
ASSFAASGAYNEQF
>TRBV18
ASSPTGQGKDTEAF
>TRBV6-5
ASRTTGQRELG
>TRBV27
ASSWGLAYEQY
>TRBV19
ASSPPPGLAGSLTYNEQF
>TRBV28
ASSPRQGPTAYNEQF
>TRBV4-1
ASSQGQGGGTDTQY
>TRBV7-2
ASRGGWSTEAF
>TRBV9
ASSVSRVSYEQY
>TRBV7-6
ASSPMTTGEAPF
>TRBV7-9
ASSLVQDTIY
>TRBV29-1
SVPSATDTQY
>TRBV9
ASSDTSGRDTGELF
>TRBV4-3
ASSPGSLAGVGEQF
>TRBV9
ASSVGGSDSTDTQY
>TRBV7-2
ASSLRQGDEQY
>TRBV30
AWVSGDPYGYT
>TRBV28
ASSSGDRGYGYT
>TRBV9
ASSASATYNEQF
>TRBV5-1
ASSMTSGQETQY
>TRBV29-1
SVGGRGDTEAF
>TRBV7-9
ASSRSTSTNEQF
>TRBV19
ASSPTRGTGINYGYT